These 24 T cell receptor beta chains originate from one sample sequenced in a study of blood T cell repertoires in COVID-19. Some clones are missing from TCRdb's copy, which holds only in-frame ones; the method was immunoSEQ multiplex PCR. The sample lists 190,000 or so clones, 80% to 90% occurring once. Sequences were obtained from PBMCs or T cells enriched from blood (not recorded which). These receptors were taken from a man aged 40-49 years who had recovered from COVID-19.

The gene calls are TRBV28 and TRBJ2-7, with 10 bases fitting TRBD1. With 8 bases clipped from V and 3 bases from J, the junction kept 19 bases outside the gene matches. Germline CDR1 MDHEN, CDR2 SYDVKM. The CDR3 loop spans 18 amino acids. The CDR3 sequence: CASLMTRDRGKIGYEQYF. The CDR3 DNA sequence: TGTGCCAGCCTAATGACAAGGGACAGGGGCAAAATTGGCTACGAGCAGTACTTC.

V usage is TRBV27 and J usage is TRBJ2-2; D remains unclear. This CDR3 region has 17 residues. Germline V gene lookup returns CDR1 MNHEY and CDR2 SMNVEV (reference sequence). V dropped 0 bases and J dropped 3 bases, with 14 bases sitting between them. CDR3 bases: TGTGCCAGCAGTTTATCGTATCGTGTGTTTGACACCGGGGAGCTGTTTTTT. It encodes CASSLSYRVFDTGELFF.

This rearrangement joins TRBV2 to TRBJ1-2, with 8 bases aligning to TRBD1. The CDR3 consists of 17 residues. V dropped 4 bases and J dropped 0; count of bases not matched to a gene: 10. The germline CDR1 and CDR2 sequences are SNHLY and FYNNEI. The CDR3 bases are TGTGCCAGCAGTGCCGGGACAGGTATTCGGTCTAACTATGGCTACACCTTC. Amino acid sequence: CASSAGTGIRSNYGYTF. Full variable domain (outside the CDR3, taken from reference TRBV2 and TRBJ1-2): EPEVTQTPSHQVTQMGQEVILRCVPISNHLYFYWYRQILGQKVEFLVSFYNNEISEKSEIFDDQFSVERPDGSNFTLKIRSTKLEDSAMYFCASSAGTGIRSNYGYTFGSGTRLTVV.

V usage is TRBV5-1 and J usage is TRBJ1-2; TRBD1 matches 7 bases. Germline CDR1 is SGHRS and CDR2 is YFSETQ. V was pared by 4 bases and J by 3 bases, with 9 bases of the junction left unmatched. The CDR3 has 15 residues. CDR3 sequence reads: CASSPVDRVYYGYTF. The CDR3 DNA reads as TGCGCCAGCAGCCCTGTCGACAGGGTTTACTATGGCTACACCTTC.

This clone was counted at least ten times. This rearrangement joins TRBV6-5 to TRBJ2-7; TRBD2 agrees at 9 bases. J was trimmed by 4 bases and V by 6 bases; bases with no gene match: 7. Germline lookup yields CDR1 MNHEY and CDR2 SVGAGI. This CDR3 is 14 amino acids long. In nucleotides, the CDR3 is TGTGCCAGCAGCTACGAAAGCGGGGGGTACGAGCAGTACTTC. Protein sequence: CASSYESGGYEQYF.

This clone was observed a single time. V and J are TRBV7-6 and TRBJ1-3; weak D call: TRBD1 (6 bases). The CDR3 loop spans 19 amino acids. The V gene lost 2 bases and the J gene lost 0 bases, with 20 bases spanning the gap. Germline V gene lookup returns CDR1 SGHVS and CDR2 FNYEAQ. The CDR3 DNA follows: TGTGCCAGCAGCTTATCTCCCCCCGCCGGACAGTTCTCTGGAAACACCATATATTTT. Encoded protein: CASSLSPPAGQFSGNTIYF.

The chain employs TRBV13 and TRBJ2-4; a possible D gene is TRBD1 (6 bases). Between the trimmed V and J ends, which lost 4 bases and 3 bases, there was a span of 22 bases. The CDR3 extends over 18 amino acids. Germline lookup yields CDR1 PRHDT and CDR2 FYEKMQ (reference sequence). The CDR3 sequence: CASSSPGTTGPGKNIQYF. The DNA for the CDR3 is TGTGCCAGCAGCTCACCCGGGACCACAGGGCCTGGCAAAAACATTCAGTACTTC.

This chain uses TRBV7-3 with TRBJ2-1, with TRBD2 matching 8 bases. Germline CDR1 SGHTA, CDR2 FQGTGA. V was pared by 6 bases and J by 8 bases, with 9 bases of the junction left unmatched. CDR3 size: 14 residues. The CDR3: CASSPGTSFDEQFF. The CDR3 DNA reads as TGTGCCAGCAGTCCCGGGACTAGTTTTGATGAGCAGTTCTTC.

The chain combines TRBV29-1 with TRBJ2-2, with D unclear. CDR1 is SQVTM, CDR2 ANQGSEA, per germline. V gave up 4 bases and J gave up 1 base, with 10 bases separating them. The CDR3 is 14 residues long. CDR3 sequence: CSVARSGNTGELFF. CDR3 sequence (DNA): TGCAGCGTTGCTCGGTCAGGGAACACCGGGGAGCTGTTTTTT.

The V call is TRBV28, the J call TRBJ1-2, with TRBD1 as a possible D gene (5 bases). Trimming stripped 2 bases from V and 5 bases from J, with 9 bases between. Germline V gives CDR1 MDHEN, CDR2 SYDVKM. CDR3 size: 13 residues. CDR3 sequence reads: CASSLNRMYGYTF. The CDR3 DNA reads TGTGCCAGCAGTTTAAACAGGATGTATGGCTACACCTTC.

This sequence joins TRBV3-1 (or the pseudogene TRBV3-2) and TRBJ2-2; unclear D gene. This CDR3 is 14 amino acids long. CDR1 and CDR2 from the germline V gene are LGHDT and YNNKEL (reference sequence). Deletions cut 5 bases from V and 1 base from J, with 8 bases between. The chain's CDR3 is CASSTTGNTGELFF. CDR3 nucleotides: TGTGCCAGCAGCACCACTGGGAACACCGGGGAGCTGTTTTTT.

The gene calls are TRBV5-4 and TRBJ2-1, with TRBD2 identical over 8 bases. Germline assignment: CDR1 SGHNT and CDR2 YYREEE (reference sequence). The length of the CDR3 is 17 residues. Losses at the gene ends were 1 base for V and 4 bases for J; bases not matched to a gene: 10. The CDR3: CASSLSGTSGGYNEQFF. DNA for the CDR3: TGTGCCAGCAGCTTGTCGGGTACTAGCGGAGGGTACAATGAGCAGTTCTTC.

The chain is built from TRBV19 and TRBJ2-1; 13 nucleotides line up with TRBD2. In germline, CDR1 is LNHDA, CDR2 SQIVND (reference sequence). The CDR3 loop spans 20 amino acids. Losses at the gene ends were 1 base for V and 7 bases for J; bases not matched to a gene: 16. This CDR3 is CASSIAYWTSGSEVGNEQFF. Here the CDR3 DNA reads TGTGCCAGTAGTATAGCGTATTGGACTAGCGGGAGCGAGGTGGGTAATGAGCAGTTCTTC. The entire variable domain, with the rest obtained from reference TRBV19 and TRBJ2-1, is as follows: DGGITQSPKYLFRKEGQNVTLSCEQNLNHDAMYWYRQDPGQGLRLIYYSQIVNDFQKGDIAEGYSVSREKKESFPLTVTSAQKNPTAFYLCASSIAYWTSGSEVGNEQFFGPGTRLTVL.

This chain joins TRBV25-1 and TRBJ2-1; TRBD2 matches at 7 bases. Germline V CDR1 and CDR2: MGHDK, SYGVNS. This CDR3 has 15 residues. The V and J ends lost 6 bases and 2 bases, in that order; junction bases with no gene match: 7. CDR3 region: CASRDASGPYNEQFF. DNA of the CDR3: TGTGCCAGCAGGGATGCTAGCGGTCCCTACAATGAGCAGTTCTTC.

V is TRBV30 and J is TRBJ1-6; D gene unclear. The CDR3 covers 13 residues. The V gene lost 4 bases and the J gene lost 10 bases, with 14 bases spanning the gap. Germline CDR1 reads GTSNPN; CDR2 reads SVGIG (reference sequence). For the CDR3, the DNA is TGTGCCTGGACGCAATTAGATCGATCACCCCTCCACTTT. Encoded protein: CAWTQLDRSPLHF.

The chain employs TRBV18 and TRBJ1-5; 9 bases fit TRBD1. J was trimmed by 7 bases and V by 4 bases; bases with no gene match: 8. This CDR3 has 15 amino acids. Germline-derived CDR1 and CDR2 are KGHSH and LQKENI. As DNA, the CDR3 is TGTGCCAGCTCACTTGCTCGGACAGGGGACCAGCCCCAGCATTTT. As protein: CASSLARTGDQPQHF.

The rearrangement links TRBV5-5 to TRBJ1-3; D is unresolved. Germline loops: CDR1 SGHKS, CDR2 YYEKEE (reference sequence). V was cut by 1 base and J by 7 bases, with 12 bases left in between. The CDR3 totals 14 residues. Here the CDR3 DNA reads TGTGCCAGCAGCTTGTCTCTCCTGGAGAACACCATATATTTT. As protein: CASSLSLLENTIYF.

This chain uses TRBV4-2 with TRBJ2-3; 11 nucleotides match TRBD2. With 1 base clipped from V and 2 bases from J, the junction kept 2 bases outside the gene matches. This CDR3 is built from 16 residues. The V gene's germline CDR1 is LGHNA and CDR2 YNFKEQ. The CDR3 here is CASSQGSGRATDTQYF. CDR3 coding DNA: TGTGCCAGCAGCCAAGGTAGCGGGAGGGCCACAGATACGCAGTATTTT.

The chain is built from TRBV9 and TRBJ2-1, with 11 positions matching TRBD2. Per the germline V gene, CDR1 is SGDLS and CDR2 is YYNGEE. This CDR3 has 16 residues. Trimming cost V 4 bases and J 4 bases; bases outside gene matches: 7. The CDR3 reads CASSPAGTSGYNEQFF. The CDR3 DNA is TGTGCCAGCAGCCCAGCCGGGACTAGCGGATACAATGAGCAGTTCTTC.

Written as DNA, the CDR3 is TGTGCCACCAGCAGAACGACAGGGGCTACAGATACGCAGTATTTT. The encoded protein is CATSRTTGATDTQYF. The chain combines TRBV15 with TRBJ2-3; the match to TRBD1 covers 8 bases. The CDR3 is 15 residues long. Germline V gives CDR1 LNHNV, CDR2 YYDKDF (reference sequence). Trimming took 2 bases from V and 3 from J; bases not matched to a gene: 4.

Regarding this clone: Other DNA sequences of this sample code for an identical CDR3. The V and J genes are TRBV7-3 and TRBJ1-5, with D perhaps matching TRBD1 (5 bases). This CDR3 is 13 amino acids long. Trimming removed 2 bases from V and 4 bases from J, with 6 bases in between. Germline V lookup: CDR1 SGHTA, CDR2 FQGTGA. CDR3 sequence reads: CASSLQGNQPQHF. In nucleotides, the CDR3 is TGTGCCAGCAGCTTACAGGGTAATCAGCCCCAGCATTTT.

The V and J genes are TRBV7-9 and TRBJ2-2; no clear D. Trimming took 5 bases from V and 4 from J, leaving 11 bases between them. The germline gives CDR1 SEHNR, CDR2 FQNEAQ (reference sequence). This CDR3 region has 14 residues. CDR3 amino acids: CASSLDTLTGELFF. CDR3 DNA sequence: TGTGCCAGCAGCCTAGACACGCTCACCGGGGAGCTGTTTTTT. The full variable domain, completed using reference TRBV7-9 and TRBJ2-2, is DTGVSQNPRHKITKRGQNVTFRCDPISEHNRLYWYRQTLGQGPEFLTYFQNEAQLEKSRLLSDRFSAERPKGSFSTLEIQRTEQGDSAMYLCASSLDTLTGELFFGEGSRLTVL.

The rearrangement uses TRBV28 and TRBJ1-4; 10 nucleotides agree with TRBD1. Germline V CDR1 and CDR2: MDHEN, SYDVKM. The junction had 7 bases not matched to a gene; V was cut back by 5 bases and J by 7 bases. The CDR3 runs to 15 residues. CDR3 region: CASSPTTGGLEKLFF. The CDR3 DNA sequence: TGTGCCAGCAGTCCCACGACAGGGGGCCTTGAAAAACTGTTTTTT.

The chain carries TRBV7-3 and TRBJ1-1, with 7 bases fitting TRBD1. Germline CDR1 SGHTA, CDR2 FQGTGA. This CDR3 has 13 residues. J was trimmed by 4 bases and V by 5 bases; bases with no gene match: 4. CDR3 residues: CASSRQGATEAFF. The DNA of the CDR3 is TGTGCCAGCAGCCGACAGGGTGCCACTGAAGCTTTCTTT.